This T cell receptor beta chain was obtained from a study of blood T cell repertoires in COVID-19. About the research overall: T cells, B-cell-depleted T cells, or PBMCs provided the cDNA or gDNA that served as material.

The method was immunoSEQ multiplex PCR; TCRdb's version includes in-frame clones alone and lacks a portion of them. The table records 69,000 or so clones, around 89% of them present only once. This receptor was identified in a man in his fifties or sixties with acute or convalescent COVID-19. Material for sequencing was peripheral blood.

CDR3 in DNA: TGCAGCGTGACTAGCGGGCTATACAATGAGCAGTTCTTC. Its translation is CSVTSGLYNEQFF. This chain connects TRBV29-1 to TRBJ2-1; 10 bases agree with TRBD2. In germline, CDR1 is SQVTM, CDR2 ANQGSEA. The CDR3 length is 13 residues. J was trimmed by 4 bases and V by 6 bases; bases with no gene match: 3.